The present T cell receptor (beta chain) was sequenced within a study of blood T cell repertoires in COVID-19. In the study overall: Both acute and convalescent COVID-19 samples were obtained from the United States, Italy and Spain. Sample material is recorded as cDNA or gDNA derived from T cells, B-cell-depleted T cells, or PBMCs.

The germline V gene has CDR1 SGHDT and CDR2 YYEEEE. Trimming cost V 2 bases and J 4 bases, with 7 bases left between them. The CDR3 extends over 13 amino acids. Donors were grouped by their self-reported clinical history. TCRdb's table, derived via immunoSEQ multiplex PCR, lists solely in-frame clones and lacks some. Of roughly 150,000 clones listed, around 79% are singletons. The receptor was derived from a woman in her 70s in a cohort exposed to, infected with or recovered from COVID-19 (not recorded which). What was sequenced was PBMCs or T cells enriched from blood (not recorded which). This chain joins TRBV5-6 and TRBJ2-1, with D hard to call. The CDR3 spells CASSFGAYNEQFF. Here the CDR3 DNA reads TGTGCCAGCAGCTTTGGAGCATACAATGAGCAGTTCTTC.